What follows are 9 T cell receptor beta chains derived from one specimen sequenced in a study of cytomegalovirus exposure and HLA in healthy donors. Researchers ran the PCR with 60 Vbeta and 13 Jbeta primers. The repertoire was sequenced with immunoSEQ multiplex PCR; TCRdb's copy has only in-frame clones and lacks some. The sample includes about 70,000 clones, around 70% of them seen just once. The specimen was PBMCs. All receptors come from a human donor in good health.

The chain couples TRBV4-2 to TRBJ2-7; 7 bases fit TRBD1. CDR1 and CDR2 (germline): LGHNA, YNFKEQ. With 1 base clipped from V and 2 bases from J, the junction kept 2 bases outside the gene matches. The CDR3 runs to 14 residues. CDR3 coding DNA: TGTGCCAGCAGCCAAGCGGGACAGACCTACGAGCAGTACTTC. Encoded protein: CASSQAGQTYEQYF.

CDR3 protein: CASSGGQGAREQYF. CDR3 sequence (DNA): TGTGCCAGCAGCGGGGGACAGGGGGCGCGGGAGCAGTACTTC. V gene TRBV9 combines with J gene TRBJ2-7, with 12 nucleotides matching TRBD1. Per germline, CDR1 SGDLS and CDR2 YYNGEE. With 3 bases clipped from V and 7 bases from J, the junction kept 5 bases outside the gene matches. The CDR3 is 14 amino acids.

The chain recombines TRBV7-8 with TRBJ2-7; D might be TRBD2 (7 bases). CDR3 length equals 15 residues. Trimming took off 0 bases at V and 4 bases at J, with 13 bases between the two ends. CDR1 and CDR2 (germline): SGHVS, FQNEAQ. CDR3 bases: TGTGCCAGCAGCTTAGCGGGAGGGGGGGTATACGAGCAGTACTTC. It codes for CASSLAGGGVYEQYF.

The CDR3 DNA sequence: TGTGCCAGTAGTATAGATCTCCGAGGGCCCTCCTACAATGAGCAGTTCTTC. Its translation: CASSIDLRGPSYNEQFF. The rearrangement links TRBV19 to TRBJ2-1; possibly TRBD2 for D (5 bases). The germline V gene has CDR1 LNHDA and CDR2 SQIVND (reference sequence). V was trimmed by 0 bases and J by 0 bases, leaving 12 bases between them. The CDR3 consists of 17 residues.

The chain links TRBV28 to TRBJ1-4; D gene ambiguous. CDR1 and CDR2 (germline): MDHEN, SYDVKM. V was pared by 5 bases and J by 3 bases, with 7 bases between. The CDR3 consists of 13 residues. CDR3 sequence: CASSLLSNEKLFF. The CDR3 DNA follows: TGTGCCAGCAGTCTCCTCTCTAATGAAAAACTGTTTTTT. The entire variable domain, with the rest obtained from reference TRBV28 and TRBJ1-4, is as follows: DVKVTQSSRYLVKRTGEKVFLECVQDMDHENMFWYRQDPGLGLRLIYFSYDVKMKEKGDIPEGYSVSREKKERFSLILESASTNQTSMYLCASSLLSNEKLFFGSGTQLSVL.

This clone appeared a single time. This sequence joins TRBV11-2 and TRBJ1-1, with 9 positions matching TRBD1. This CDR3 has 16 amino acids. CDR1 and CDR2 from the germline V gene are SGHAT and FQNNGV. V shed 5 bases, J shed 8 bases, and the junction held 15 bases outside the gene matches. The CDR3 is CASSTSRGDREAEAFF. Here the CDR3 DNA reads TGTGCCAGCAGCACCTCCCGTGGGGACAGGGAAGCCGAAGCTTTCTTT. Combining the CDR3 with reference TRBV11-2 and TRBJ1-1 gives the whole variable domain EAGVAQSPRYKIIEKRQSVAFWCNPISGHATLYWYQQILGQGPKLLIQFQNNGVVDDSQLPKDRFSAERLKGVDSTLKIQPAKLEDSAVYLCASSTSRGDREAEAFFGQGTRLTVV.

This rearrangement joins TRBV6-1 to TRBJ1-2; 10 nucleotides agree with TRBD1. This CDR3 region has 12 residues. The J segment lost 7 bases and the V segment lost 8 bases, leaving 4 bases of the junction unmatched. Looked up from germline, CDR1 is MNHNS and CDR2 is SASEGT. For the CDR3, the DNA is TGTGCCAGCGAGGGGGACAGGGGTGGCTACACCTTC. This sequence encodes CASEGDRGGYTF.

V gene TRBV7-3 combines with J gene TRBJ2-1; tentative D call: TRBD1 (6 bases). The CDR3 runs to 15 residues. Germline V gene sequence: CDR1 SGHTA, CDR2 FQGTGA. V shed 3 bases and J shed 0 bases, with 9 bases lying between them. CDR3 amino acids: CASSLGATSYNEQFF. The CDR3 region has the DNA TGTGCCAGCAGCTTGGGGGCGACCTCCTACAATGAGCAGTTCTTC.

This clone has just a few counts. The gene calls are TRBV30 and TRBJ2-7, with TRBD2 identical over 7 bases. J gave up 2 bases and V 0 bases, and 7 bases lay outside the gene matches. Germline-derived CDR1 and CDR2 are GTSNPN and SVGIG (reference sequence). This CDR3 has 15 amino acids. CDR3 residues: CAWSVYASGTYEQYF. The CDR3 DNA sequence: TGTGCCTGGAGTGTATATGCTAGCGGTACCTACGAGCAGTACTTC. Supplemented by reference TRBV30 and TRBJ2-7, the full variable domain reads SQTIHQWPATLVQPVGSPLSLECTVEGTSNPNLYWYRQAAGRGLQLLFYSVGIGQISSEVPQNLSASRPQDRQFILSSKKLLLSDSGFYLCAWSVYASGTYEQYFGPGTRLTVT.